The clone carrying this TCR beta chain was seen just once. The entry originates in a study of blood T cell repertoires in COVID-19. Trimming stripped 5 bases from V and 4 bases from J, with 14 bases between. The CDR3 loop spans 14 amino acids. Germline values: CDR1 LNHNV, CDR2 YYDKDF (reference sequence). Assay used: immunoSEQ multiplex PCR; TCRdb lists only in-frame clones, some missing. This table has 35,000 to 50,000 clones, 70% to 90% appearing once. The receptor's source is a woman in her 70s in a cohort sampled during active COVID-19. The chain carries TRBV15 and TRBJ1-2; the D gene is possibly TRBD1 (5 bases). The sample was peripheral blood. CDR3 protein: CATSLQDSSYGYTF. CDR3 nucleotides: TGTGCCACCAGCTTACAAGACAGTTCCTATGGCTACACCTTC.